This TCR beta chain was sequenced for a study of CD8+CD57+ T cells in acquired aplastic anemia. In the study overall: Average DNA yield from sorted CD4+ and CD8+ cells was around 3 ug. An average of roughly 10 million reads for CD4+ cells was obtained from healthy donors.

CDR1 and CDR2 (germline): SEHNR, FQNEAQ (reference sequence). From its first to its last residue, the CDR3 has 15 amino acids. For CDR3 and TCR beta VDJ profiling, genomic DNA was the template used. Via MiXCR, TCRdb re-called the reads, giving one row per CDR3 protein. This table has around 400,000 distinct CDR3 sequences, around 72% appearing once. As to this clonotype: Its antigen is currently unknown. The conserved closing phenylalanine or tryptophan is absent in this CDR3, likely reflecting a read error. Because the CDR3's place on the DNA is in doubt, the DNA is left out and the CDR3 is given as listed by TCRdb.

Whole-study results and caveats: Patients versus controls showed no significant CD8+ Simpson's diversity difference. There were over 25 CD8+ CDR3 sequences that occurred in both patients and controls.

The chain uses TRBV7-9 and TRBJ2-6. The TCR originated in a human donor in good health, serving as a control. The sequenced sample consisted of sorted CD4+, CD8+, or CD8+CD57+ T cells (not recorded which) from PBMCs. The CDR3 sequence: CASSWGEAETPDITS.